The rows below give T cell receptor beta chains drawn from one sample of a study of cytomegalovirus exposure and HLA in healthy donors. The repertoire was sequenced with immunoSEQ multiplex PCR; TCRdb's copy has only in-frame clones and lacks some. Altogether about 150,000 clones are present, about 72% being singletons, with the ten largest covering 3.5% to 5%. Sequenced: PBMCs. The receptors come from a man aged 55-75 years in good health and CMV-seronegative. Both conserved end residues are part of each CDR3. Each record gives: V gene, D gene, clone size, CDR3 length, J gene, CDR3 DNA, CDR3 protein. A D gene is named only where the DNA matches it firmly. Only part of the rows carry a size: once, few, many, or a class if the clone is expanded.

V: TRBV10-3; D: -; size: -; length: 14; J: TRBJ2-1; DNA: TGTGCCATCAAAGGCAGCAGGCTCTACAATGAGCAGTTCTTC; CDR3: CAIKGSRLYNEQFF
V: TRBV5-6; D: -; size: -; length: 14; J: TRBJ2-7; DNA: TGTGCCAGCAGCTTGGTGGCAGGGACCTACGAGCAGTACTTC; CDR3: CASSLVAGTYEQYF
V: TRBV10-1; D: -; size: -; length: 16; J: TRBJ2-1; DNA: TGCGCCAGCAGTGATGGAGCGGACGATACCTACAATGAGCAGTTCTTC; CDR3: CASSDGADDTYNEQFF
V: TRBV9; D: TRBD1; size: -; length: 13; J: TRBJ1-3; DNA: TGTGCCAGCAGTGACAGGGCTGGAAACACCATATATTTT; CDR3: CASSDRAGNTIYF
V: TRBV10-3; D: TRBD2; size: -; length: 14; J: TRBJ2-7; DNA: TGTGCCATCAGTGAGTCGACTAGCGGCTACGAGCAGTACTTC; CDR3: CAISESTSGYEQYF
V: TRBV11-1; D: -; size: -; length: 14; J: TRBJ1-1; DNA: TGTGCCAGCAGCCTCGGCCCAGGGGACACTGAAGCTTTCTTT; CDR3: CASSLGPGDTEAFF
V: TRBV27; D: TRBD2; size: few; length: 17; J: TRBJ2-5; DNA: TGTGCCAGCAGTCGCTCCTCGCTAGCGGCTTCCCAAGAGACCCAGTACTTC; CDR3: CASSRSSLAASQETQYF
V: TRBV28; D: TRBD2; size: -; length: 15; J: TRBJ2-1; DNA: TGTGCCAGCAGCCGTCGGACTAGCGGGTCGTATGAGCAGTTCTTC; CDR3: CASSRRTSGSYEQFF
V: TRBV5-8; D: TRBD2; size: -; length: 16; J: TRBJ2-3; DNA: TGTGCCAGCAGCTTGATCCGGGACTATTCACTAAGGACGCAGTATTTT; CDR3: CASSLIRDYSLRTQYF
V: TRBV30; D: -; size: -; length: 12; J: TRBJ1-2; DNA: TGTGCCTCCCATGGGGGGGTCTATGGCTACACCTTC; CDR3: CASHGGVYGYTF
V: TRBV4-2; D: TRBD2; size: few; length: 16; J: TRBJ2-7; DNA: TGTGCCAGCAGCCAAGAATCTAGCGGGATCTCCTACGAGCAGTACTTC; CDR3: CASSQESSGISYEQYF
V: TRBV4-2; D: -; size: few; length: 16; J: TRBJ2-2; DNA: TGTGCCAGCAGCCACTCCCGGGACAAGAACACCGGGGAGCTGTTTTTT; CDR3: CASSHSRDKNTGELFF
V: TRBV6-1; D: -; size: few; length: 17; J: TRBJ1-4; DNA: TGTGCCAGCAGTGTTAGGTACAGGGACGCAACTAATGAAAAACTGTTTTTT; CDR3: CASSVRYRDATNEKLFF
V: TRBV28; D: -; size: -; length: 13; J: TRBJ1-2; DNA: TGTGCCAGCAGTTTAGAGGGCCAAGGGGGCTACACCTTC; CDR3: CASSLEGQGGYTF
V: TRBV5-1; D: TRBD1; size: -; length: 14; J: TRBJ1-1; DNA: TGCGCCAGCAGCGGGACAGGGGATGGCACTGAAGCTTTCTTT; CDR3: CASSGTGDGTEAFF
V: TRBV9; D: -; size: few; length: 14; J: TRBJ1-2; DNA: TGTGCCAGCAGCACCCAGACAGCTAACTATGGCTACACCTTC; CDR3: CASSTQTANYGYTF
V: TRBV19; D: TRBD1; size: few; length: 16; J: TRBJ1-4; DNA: TGTGCCAGCGACGCCTCAGGGGGCGCGAGGGATGAAAAACTGTTTTTT; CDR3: CASDASGGARDEKLFF